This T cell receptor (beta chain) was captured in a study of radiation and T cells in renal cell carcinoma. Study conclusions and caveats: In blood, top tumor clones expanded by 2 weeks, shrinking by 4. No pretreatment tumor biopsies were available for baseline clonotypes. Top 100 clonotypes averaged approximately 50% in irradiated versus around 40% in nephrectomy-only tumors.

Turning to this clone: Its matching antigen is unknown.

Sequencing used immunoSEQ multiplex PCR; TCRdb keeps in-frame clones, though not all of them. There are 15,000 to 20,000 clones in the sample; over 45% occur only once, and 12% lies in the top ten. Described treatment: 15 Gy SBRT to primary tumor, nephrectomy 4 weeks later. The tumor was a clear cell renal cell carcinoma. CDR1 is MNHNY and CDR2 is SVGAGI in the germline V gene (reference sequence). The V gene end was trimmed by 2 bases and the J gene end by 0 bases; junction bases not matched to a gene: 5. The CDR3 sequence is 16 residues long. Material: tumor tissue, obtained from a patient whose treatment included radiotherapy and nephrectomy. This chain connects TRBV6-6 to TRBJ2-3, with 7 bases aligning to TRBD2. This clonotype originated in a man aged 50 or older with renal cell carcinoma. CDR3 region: CASSYQLAISTDTQYF. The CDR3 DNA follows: TGTGCCAGCAGTTACCAACTAGCGATTAGCACAGATACGCAGTATTTT.